This TCR beta chain originates from a study of cytomegalovirus exposure and HLA in healthy donors. V was clipped by 5 bases and J by 4 bases; unmatched bases: 11. Germline V gene lookup returns CDR1 MNHEY and CDR2 SVGAGI. The CDR3 covers 15 residues. The study ran its PCR with 60 Vbeta and 13 Jbeta primers. The repertoire was sequenced with immunoSEQ multiplex PCR; TCRdb's copy has only in-frame clones and lacks some. This repertoire shows 150,000 to 200,000 clones, 85% found once; its top ten account for 2% to 2.5%. Specimen: PBMCs. This receptor was obtained from a woman aged 50 to 60 in good health and CMV-seronegative. J is TRBJ2-7 and V is TRBV6-5; 7 nucleotides agree with TRBD2. This chain's CDR3 is CASSTWGGSEYEQYF. CDR3 bases: TGTGCCAGCAGTACCTGGGGCGGGAGTGAGTACGAGCAGTACTTC.